The sequence of this T cell receptor (beta chain) was determined in a study of T cells in Graves' hyperthyroidism and ophthalmopathy. The CDR3 spans 15 residues. Losses at the gene ends were 0 bases for V and 10 bases for J; bases not matched to a gene: 6. Germline values: CDR1 MNHEY, CDR2 SVGEGT. The TCR beta CDR3 regions underwent amplification using RNA transcripts as the source. HTBI primers were used for first-round RT-PCR of the TCR CDR3. One entry per CDR3 protein results from TCRdb running MiXCR on the multiplex PCR reads. The table has about 420,000 distinct CDR3 sequences, roughly 15% seen once; the top ten hold 5.3%. Recently diagnosed hyperthyroidism of less than 2 months' duration affected patients aged 18 to 65. The study left out patients who had uncontrolled infection, other autoimmune disease, pregnancy or lactation. The table lists this clonotype with many counts. Its antigen is still unknown.

Study-level findings and limits: A 13 V-J signature model discriminated ophthalmopathy versus stable hyperthyroidism.

The chain uses TRBV6-2 or TRBV6-3 and TRBJ1-6, with 7 bases that match TRBD1. The sample consisted of blood. The sequence was collected from a woman aged 18-29 years with Graves' hyperthyroidism. DNA of the CDR3: TGTGCCAGCAGTTACTCCCGGGACAGTCGGTCACCCCTCCACTTT. This encodes CASSYSRDSRSPLHF.